The text below deals with one T cell receptor beta chain. As yet, its antigen is unknown. Trimming cost V 4 bases and J 9 bases; bases outside gene matches: 7. The germline V gene has CDR1 KGHSH and CDR2 LQKENI. The length of the CDR3 is 14 residues. This entry comes from a study of cytomegalovirus exposure and HLA in healthy donors. Findings and limits, study-wide: CMV serostatus was the sole immune exposure data available.

The PCR made use of 60 Vbeta and 13 Jbeta primers. Sequenced by immunoSEQ multiplex PCR; TCRdb stores in-frame clones only, minus some. The ten most abundant clones cover roughly a sixth of a sample with tens of thousands of clones. The receptor was isolated from a male donor in good health and CMV-seronegative. This sequence joins TRBV18 and TRBJ1-5; 9 bases fit TRBD1. The sequenced sample was PBMCs. The CDR3 region is CASSLQGARTPQHF. The CDR3 nucleotides read TGTGCCAGCTCACTACAGGGGGCCCGGACGCCCCAGCATTTT.